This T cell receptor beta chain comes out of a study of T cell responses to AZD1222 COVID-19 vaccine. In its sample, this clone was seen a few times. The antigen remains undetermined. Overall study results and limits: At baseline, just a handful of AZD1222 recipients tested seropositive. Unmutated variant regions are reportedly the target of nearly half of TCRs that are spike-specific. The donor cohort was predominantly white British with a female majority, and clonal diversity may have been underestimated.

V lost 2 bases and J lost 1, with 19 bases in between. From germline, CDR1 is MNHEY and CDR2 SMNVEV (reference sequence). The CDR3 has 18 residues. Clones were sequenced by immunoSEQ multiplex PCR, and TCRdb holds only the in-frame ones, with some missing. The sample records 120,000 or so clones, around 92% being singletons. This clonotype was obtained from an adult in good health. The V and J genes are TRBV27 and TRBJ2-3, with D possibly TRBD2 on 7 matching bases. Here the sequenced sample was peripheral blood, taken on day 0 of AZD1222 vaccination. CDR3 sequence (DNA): TGTGCCAGCAGTTTACCGGGGGGCCTGTCGACTGGCACAGATACGCAGTATTTT. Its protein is CASSLPGGLSTGTDTQYF.